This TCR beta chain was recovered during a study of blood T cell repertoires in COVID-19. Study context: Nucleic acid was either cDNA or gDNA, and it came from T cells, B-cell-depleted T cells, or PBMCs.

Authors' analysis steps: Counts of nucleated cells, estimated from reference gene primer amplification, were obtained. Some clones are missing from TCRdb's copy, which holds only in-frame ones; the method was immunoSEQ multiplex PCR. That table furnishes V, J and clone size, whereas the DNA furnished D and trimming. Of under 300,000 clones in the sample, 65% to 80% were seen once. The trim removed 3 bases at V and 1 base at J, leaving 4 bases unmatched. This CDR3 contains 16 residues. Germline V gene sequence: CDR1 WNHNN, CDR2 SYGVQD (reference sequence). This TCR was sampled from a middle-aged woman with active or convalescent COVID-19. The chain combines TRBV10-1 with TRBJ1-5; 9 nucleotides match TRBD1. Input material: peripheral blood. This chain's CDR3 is CASSDWDRVSNQPQHF. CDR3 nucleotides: TGCGCCAGCAGTGACTGGGACAGGGTGAGCAATCAGCCCCAGCATTTT.